The 24 T cell receptor beta chains in this list originate from one sample, sequenced in a study of identical twins. TCRdb recomputed calls from the 5' RACE reads with MiXCR, one row per CDR3 protein. The repertoire has about 240,000 distinct CDR3 sequences, over 9.5% of them found once; the top ten carry approximately 11%. Sequencing was performed on memory T cells sorted from blood. The receptor set was obtained from a man between 50 and 59 years old in good health.

The chain employs TRBV5-1 and TRBJ2-1, with unresolved D. Germline-derived CDR1 and CDR2 are SGHRS and YFSETQ. The CDR3 runs to 14 residues. Trimming pared 6 bases from V and 2 bases from J, leaving 12 bases between. Written as DNA, the CDR3 is TGCGCCAGCACCCTTGAAGGAGCCTACAATGAGCAGTTCTTC. Protein: CASTLEGAYNEQFF.

The chain joins TRBV6-6 to TRBJ1-2; D remains unclear. V was cut by 5 bases and J by 8 bases, with 9 bases left in between. The CDR3 loop spans 11 amino acids. The V gene's germline CDR1 is MNHNY and CDR2 SVGAGI (reference sequence). CDR3 protein: CASSGVYGYTF. The CDR3 region has the DNA TGTGCCAGCAGTGGAGTTTACGGCTACACCTTC.

V and J are TRBV19 and TRBJ1-1; 11 bases map to TRBD1. This CDR3 has 16 residues. The germline V gene has CDR1 LNHDA and CDR2 SQIVND (reference sequence). The V gene end was trimmed by 5 bases and the J gene end by 4 bases; junction bases not matched to a gene: 9. The CDR3 DNA reads TGTGCCAGTAGTCCCTTGGACAGGGGGCAGGTCACTGAAGCTTTCTTT. Translation gives CASSPLDRGQVTEAFF.

This clonotype was observed at least ten times. This rearrangement joins TRBV9 to TRBJ1-1; possibly TRBD1 for D (6 bases). This CDR3 region has 14 residues. The germline gives CDR1 SGDLS, CDR2 YYNGEE. V shed 2 bases and J shed 5 bases, with 13 bases lying between them. DNA of the CDR3: TGTGCCAGCAGCGTCGATCTCAGGGGTACTGAAGCTTTCTTT. It codes for CASSVDLRGTEAFF.

The table lists this clonotype with a few counts. This chain uses TRBV5-6 with TRBJ1-1; D is possibly TRBD1 (5 bases). From germline, CDR1 is SGHDT and CDR2 YYEEEE. Trimming stripped 6 bases from V and 0 bases from J, with 12 bases between. The CDR3 loop spans 14 amino acids. The chain's CDR3 is CASIQTAVNTEAFF. The DNA of the CDR3 is TGTGCCAGCATTCAGACAGCTGTGAACACTGAAGCTTTCTTT.

This clonotype came up many times. J is TRBJ2-1 and V is TRBV10-3; 11 bases match TRBD2. The junction had 7 bases not matched to a gene; V was cut back by 9 bases and J by 3 bases. The germline CDR1 and CDR2 sequences are ENHRY and SYGVKD. The CDR3 runs 15 residues. The DNA for the CDR3 is TGTGCCATTTCAGTTAGCGGGGGGGGCTACAATGAGCAGTTCTTC. It translates to CAISVSGGGYNEQFF.

This clonotype was counted many times. V and J are TRBV5-1 and TRBJ2-1, with 8 bases that match TRBD2. CDR1 SGHRS and CDR2 YFSETQ come from the germline V gene. V shed 4 bases, J shed 6 bases, and the junction held 9 bases outside the gene matches. The CDR3 loop spans 15 amino acids. CDR3: CASSPGLDKANEQFF. In DNA, the CDR3 is TGCGCCAGCAGCCCGGGACTAGATAAAGCCAATGAGCAGTTCTTC.

This clonotype was seen a handful of times. This chain connects TRBV20-1 to TRBJ1-4, with D possibly being TRBD1 (6 bases). CDR1 is DFQATT and CDR2 is SNEGSKA in the germline V gene (reference sequence). The CDR3 is 16 residues long. V lost 0 bases, J lost 0 bases, and 11 bases lay in between. The CDR3 loop reads CSARDPGGSTNEKLFF. The DNA for the CDR3 is TGCAGTGCTAGAGACCCTGGGGGCTCAACTAATGAAAAACTGTTTTTT.

The chain couples TRBV18 to TRBJ2-6; D gene ambiguous. V was pared by 4 bases and J by 0 bases, with 10 bases between. Germline CDR1 reads KGHSH; CDR2 reads LQKENI. This CDR3 comprises 16 residues. CDR3 DNA: TGTGCCAGCTCACTACAACACGGCTCTGGGGCCAACGTCCTGACTTTC. Its translation: CASSLQHGSGANVLTF.

This clonotype was counted only a few times. The V and J genes are TRBV6-1 and TRBJ2-5, with 13 bases identical to TRBD2. The CDR3 covers 15 residues. Germline V gives CDR1 MNHNS, CDR2 SASEGT. Unmatched junction bases numbered 4, after V lost 4 bases and J lost 5 bases. The CDR3 DNA sequence: TGTGCCAGCAGTGCAAGACTAGCGGGGGGTGAGACCCAGTACTTC. Protein product: CASSARLAGGETQYF.

This clonotype was recorded at least ten times. The chain recombines TRBV20-1 with TRBJ2-4; D gene ambiguous. The CDR3 is 13 amino acids. Looked up from germline, CDR1 is DFQATT and CDR2 is SNEGSKA (reference sequence). V lost 2 bases, J lost 7 bases, and 12 bases lay in between. CDR3 amino acids: CSARSGYGNIQYF. The CDR3 DNA sequence: TGCAGTGCTAGATCTGGGTATGGGAACATTCAGTACTTC.

This clonotype was observed a few times. The chain uses TRBV12-3 or TRBV12-4 and TRBJ1-6; D might be TRBD1 (6 bases). This CDR3 is built from 13 residues. V shed 8 bases and J shed 10 bases, with 15 bases lying between them. The CDR3 spells CASGLTGRSPLHF. The DNA for the CDR3 is TGTGCCAGCGGACTGACAGGCAGATCACCCCTCCACTTT.

This clonotype was recorded a few times. The chain couples TRBV10-3 to TRBJ1-2, with TRBD1 as a possible D gene (5 bases). The V and J ends lost 5 bases and 3 bases respectively, with 10 bases between them. Germline CDR1 reads ENHRY; CDR2 reads SYGVKD. CDR3 length: 13 amino acids. The DNA for the CDR3 is TGTGCCATCAGTTCCGGGACGGACTATGGCTACACCTTC. Its protein product is CAISSGTDYGYTF.

J is TRBJ2-7 and V is TRBV6-1; D may correspond to TRBD1 or TRBD2 (5 bases each). Trimming left V 8 bases short and J 7 bases short, with 15 bases between. Germline CDR1 is MNHNS and CDR2 is SASEGT. This CDR3 contains 12 residues. The CDR3 reads CASSRDVAEQYF. Written as DNA, the CDR3 is TGTGCCAGCTCCAGGGACGTTGCGGAGCAGTACTTC.

The gene calls are TRBV7-3 and TRBJ2-2; D is unresolved. The germline V and J ends were trimmed by 8 bases and 4 bases, with 11 bases remaining between them. Germline CDR1 and CDR2: SGHTA and FQGTGA. This CDR3 has 13 amino acids. CDR3 bases: TGTGCCAGCTCTGCGGCATCCACCGGGGAGCTGTTTTTT. The encoded protein is CASSAASTGELFF. The full variable domain, its missing parts supplied by reference TRBV7-3 and TRBJ2-2, is GAGVSQTPSNKVTEKGKYVELRCDPISGHTALYWYRQSLGQGPEFLIYFQGTGAADDSGLPNDRFFAVRPEGSVSTLKIQRTERGDSAVYLCASSAASTGELFFGEGSRLTVL.

The chain couples TRBV20-1 to TRBJ2-4; TRBD2 matches 11 bases. The V and J ends lost 1 base and 3 bases, in that order; junction bases with no gene match: 5. The germline CDR1 and CDR2 sequences are DFQATT and SNEGSKA (reference sequence). This CDR3 region has 16 residues. In DNA, the CDR3 is TGCAGTGCTAGAGCTACCGGGACTAGCGGCAAAAACATTCAGTACTTC. It is translated as CSARATGTSGKNIQYF.

Notes on this clonotype: A read error may explain this, as a much larger clone is one base away. The chain couples TRBV4-2 to TRBJ2-3; D is unclear. Germline V gives CDR1 LGHNA, CDR2 YNFKEQ. V shed 1 base and J shed 8 bases, with 22 bases lying between them. This CDR3 region has 17 residues. The CDR3 region is CASSQGSRGSNTVTQYF. CDR3 nucleotides: TGTGCCAGCAGCCAAGGGAGTCGTGGCTCCAACACGGTTACGCAGTATTTT.

This clonotype was observed at least ten times. CDR3 bases: TGCAGTGTACCCCAGGGGGTTGATCAGCCCCAGCATTTT. It specifies CSVPQGVDQPQHF. The J gene is TRBJ1-5, the V gene TRBV20-1, with 7 positions matching TRBD1. Trimming took 7 bases from V and 5 from J; bases not matched to a gene: 8. This CDR3 comprises 13 residues. Germline assignment: CDR1 DFQATT and CDR2 SNEGSKA (reference sequence).

The sample holds many counts of this clonotype. The gene calls are TRBV29-1 and TRBJ1-1; D call uncertain. Per the germline V gene, CDR1 is SQVTM and CDR2 is ANQGSEA. Trimming stripped 4 bases from V and 4 bases from J, with 10 bases between. The CDR3 length is 12 residues. The CDR3 nucleotides read TGCAGCGTTGGAGCCCAAGGCACTGAAGCTTTCTTT. Protein sequence: CSVGAQGTEAFF.

This clonotype occurred many times. The chain recombines TRBV7-7 with TRBJ2-2; 10 nucleotides align to TRBD2. Per the germline V gene, CDR1 is SSHAT and CDR2 is FNYEAQ (reference sequence). Germline trimming cut 3 bases from V and 6 bases from J; bases unmatched to any gene: 7. This CDR3 contains 16 residues. The CDR3 nucleotides are TGTGCCAGCAGCTTTGGGGGGACTAGCGAGGCCGGGGAGCTGTTTTTT. Translated: CASSFGGTSEAGELFF.

V is TRBV5-6 and J is TRBJ2-3; D is ambiguous. Germline loops: CDR1 SGHDT, CDR2 YYEEEE. This CDR3 contains 14 residues. V was shortened by 4 bases and J by 2 bases, with 11 bases between the two germline ends. The CDR3 sequence: CASSIRSFTDTQYF. The CDR3 DNA is TGTGCCAGCAGCATTAGATCTTTCACAGATACGCAGTATTTT.

CDR3 protein: CASSISGGLTEAFF. CDR3 sequence (DNA): TGTGCCAGTAGTATTTCAGGGGGCTTGACTGAAGCTTTCTTT. The chain joins TRBV19 to TRBJ1-1, with 8 bases matching TRBD1. The CDR3 covers 14 residues. J gave up 5 bases and V 3 bases, and 5 bases lay outside the gene matches. Germline V CDR1 and CDR2: LNHDA, SQIVND (reference sequence).

This clonotype has at least ten counts. The CDR3 DNA is TGTGCCAGCAAACCCGACGAGGTCGACAATCAGCCCCAGCATTTT. Protein: CASKPDEVDNQPQHF. This sequence joins TRBV12-3 or TRBV12-4 and TRBJ1-5; no firm D call. Deletions cut 7 bases from V and 3 bases from J, with 16 bases between. The CDR3 is 15 residues long.

This clonotype was recorded at least ten times. The chain is built from TRBV3-1 and TRBJ2-7; 11 bases match TRBD2. Germline CDR1 reads LGHDT; CDR2 reads YNNKEL (reference sequence). With 0 bases clipped from V and 2 bases from J, the junction kept 12 bases outside the gene matches. CDR3 length: 19 residues. CDR3 DNA: TGTGCCAGCAGCCAAGATCCTCGGGCTAGCGGGAGGTCGACCTACGAGCAGTACTTC. Encoded protein: CASSQDPRASGRSTYEQYF.